This TCR beta chain appears in the sequencing data of a study of CD8 T cells in ankylosing spondylitis. Broader study findings: There were earlier reports of some motif variants in reactive arthritis synovial fluid and blood. Among TCR beta sequences, a motif of several highly homologous variants appeared characteristic of ankylosing spondylitis blood. As reported, disease-linked clones showed significant enrichment in matched ankylosing spondylitis synovial fluid.

Germline CDR1 reads DFQATT; CDR2 reads SNEGSKA (reference sequence). V lost 1 base and J lost 4, with 5 bases in between. The CDR3 is 11 amino acids. Using quantitative 5'-RACE with molecular barcodes, the authors made TCR beta libraries. MiXCR, run by TCRdb on the 5' RACE reads, gives a single entry per CDR3 protein. Altogether 200,000 to 250,000 distinct CDR3 sequences are present, roughly 10% being singletons, with the ten largest covering less than 7.5%. This clonotype was picked up many times. Its specificity is unknown. This clonotype was obtained from a male donor with ankylosing spondylitis or in good health (not recorded which). This chain connects TRBV20-1 to TRBJ2-7; D is uncertain. Material for sequencing was blood, either unsorted or a sorted T cell fraction (not recorded which). The CDR3, as DNA: TGCAGTGCTAGAGGCCGATACGAGCAGTACTTC. This codes for CSARGRYEQYF.